The sample holds many counts of the clone carrying this TCR beta chain. One entry per CDR3 protein results from TCRdb running MiXCR on the 5' RACE reads. The repertoire holds about 5,700 distinct CDR3 sequences, with about 2.1% as singletons. CDR1 is SGDLS, CDR2 YYNGEE, per germline. Trimming removed 4 bases from V and 0 bases from J, with 11 bases in between. This CDR3 comprises 16 residues. This sample was taken from a study of CD8 T cells in ankylosing spondylitis. The sequence was obtained from a male donor with ankylosing spondylitis or in good health (not recorded which). V is TRBV9 and J is TRBJ2-6, with a possible D match to TRBD1 (5 bases). The sequenced sample was blood, either unsorted or a sorted T cell fraction (not recorded which). In DNA form, the CDR3 reads TGTGCCAGCAGCACCCGACAGATCTCTGGGGCCAACGTCCTGACTTTC. Protein sequence: CASSTRQISGANVLTF.